These 12 T cell receptor beta chains share one sample of origin, sequenced in a study of spatial heterogeneity in lung cancer. The time point: sample taken at primary tumor resection. Whole RNA from tumor, nontumor lung or frozen PBMC was sequenced unsorted. One entry per CDR3 protein, called by TCRdb with MiXCR from the 5' RACE reads. Among about 85,000 distinct CDR3 sequences listed, 15% to 25% were seen once. Sequencing used PBMCs, obtained at surgery. These receptors all come from a male donor with early-stage non-small cell lung cancer.

This clonotype was counted ten times or more. The chain couples TRBV6-1 to TRBJ2-7; perhaps TRBD2 as D (6 bases). Germline values: CDR1 MNHNS, CDR2 SASEGT. Trimming took off 3 bases at V and 2 bases at J, with 14 bases between the two ends. This CDR3 is built from 15 residues. The CDR3 DNA is TGTGCCAGCAGTGAGGGACTCTCAGTACCCTACGAGCAGTACTTC. This translates into CASSEGLSVPYEQYF.

The rearrangement links TRBV12-3 or TRBV12-4 to TRBJ2-7, with unresolved D. Trimming removed 2 bases at V and 6 bases at J, with 14 bases between. CDR3 size: 14 residues. CDR3 nucleotides: TGTGCCAGCAGTTTAAGGGTACCTCCGGGCGAGCAGTACTTC. This gives the protein CASSLRVPPGEQYF.

The chain is built from TRBV5-6 and TRBJ2-7; no firm D call. The germline CDR1 and CDR2 sequences are SGHDT and YYEEEE. CDR3 length equals 14 residues. The V end lost 1 base, the J end lost 4 bases, and 12 bases lay between the germline ends. CDR3: CASSLWRRSYEQYF. CDR3 nucleotides: TGTGCCAGCAGCTTGTGGCGACGGTCATACGAGCAGTACTTC.

This clonotype was counted ten times or more. The chain couples TRBV10-3 to TRBJ1-2; the match to TRBD1 covers 9 bases. This CDR3 is built from 17 residues. Germline V gene lookup returns CDR1 ENHRY and CDR2 SYGVKD. The J segment lost 3 bases and the V segment lost 3 bases, leaving 11 bases of the junction unmatched. The CDR3 region is CAISERGRTGADYGYTF. The CDR3 bases are TGTGCCATCAGTGAACGCGGCCGGACAGGGGCGGACTATGGCTACACCTTC.

This chain connects TRBV6-2 or TRBV6-3 to TRBJ1-1; perhaps TRBD1 as D (6 bases). This CDR3 contains 13 residues. V lost 8 bases to trimming and J lost 1 base, with 11 bases between them. Germline CDR1 and CDR2: MNHEY and SVGEGT. CDR3 in amino acids: CASGGDTNTEAFF. The CDR3 DNA follows: TGTGCCAGCGGTGGGGACACGAACACTGAAGCTTTCTTT.

The rearrangement joins TRBV20-1 to TRBJ2-7, with 10 bases lining up with TRBD1. The CDR3 spans 14 residues. The J segment lost 2 bases and the V segment lost 4 bases, leaving 5 bases of the junction unmatched. Looked up from germline, CDR1 is DFQATT and CDR2 is SNEGSKA (reference sequence). Written as DNA, the CDR3 is TGCAGTGCTATCCCGGGACAGGGGACCTACGAGCAGTACTTC. This encodes CSAIPGQGTYEQYF.

V gene TRBV25-1 combines with J gene TRBJ1-3, with D possibly TRBD1 on 6 matching bases. Germline lookup yields CDR1 MGHDK and CDR2 SYGVNS. V gave up 3 bases and J gave up 4 bases, with 10 bases separating them. The CDR3 spans 14 residues. The CDR3 region is CASSDHGQGNTIYF. The CDR3 DNA is TGTGCCAGCAGTGATCACGGACAGGGAAACACCATATATTTT.

The chain couples TRBV7-2 to TRBJ1-2, with 10 bases lining up with TRBD1. J gave up 3 bases and V 5 bases, and 9 bases lay outside the gene matches. The CDR3 runs to 16 residues. The germline V gene encodes CDR1 SGHTA and CDR2 FQGNSA. The CDR3 coding sequence is TGTGCCAGCAGCCTGACCAGACAGGGGGCGGACTATGGCTACACCTTC. Protein sequence: CASSLTRQGADYGYTF.

J is TRBJ2-5 and V is TRBV6-6; the match to TRBD2 covers 10 bases. This CDR3 spans 16 amino acids. Germline CDR1 MNHNY, CDR2 SVGAGI (reference sequence). V dropped 2 bases and J dropped 3; count of bases not matched to a gene: 6. CDR3 bases: TGTGCCAGCAGTTACCCTCCCGGACTAGCGGAAGAGACCCAGTACTTC. Its translation: CASSYPPGLAEETQYF.

CDR3 protein: CASSPSFRTGIQQPQHF. DNA of the CDR3: TGTGCCAGCAGTCCATCATTTCGGACAGGAATTCAACAGCCCCAGCATTTT. The chain carries TRBV27 and TRBJ1-5, with TRBD1 matching 7 bases. Trimming cost V 5 bases and J 7 bases; bases outside gene matches: 17. This CDR3 is built from 17 residues. In germline, CDR1 is MNHEY, CDR2 SMNVEV (reference sequence).

The chain carries TRBV20-1 and TRBJ2-3, with D hard to call. The CDR3 totals 16 residues. Germline V CDR1 and CDR2: DFQATT, SNEGSKA (reference sequence). V lost 0 bases and J lost 4, with 17 bases in between. This CDR3 reads CSARDRRGPGADTQYF. DNA of the CDR3: TGCAGTGCTAGAGATAGGCGCGGACCTGGGGCAGATACGCAGTATTTT.

This clonotype has a handful of counts. The chain links TRBV7-9 to TRBJ2-1; TRBD1 is a possible D gene (6 bases). V shed 5 bases and J shed 12 bases, with 14 bases lying between them. From germline, CDR1 is SEHNR and CDR2 FQNEAQ (reference sequence). The CDR3 has 12 residues. CDR3 DNA sequence: TGTGCCAGCAGCGGCCAGGGGCTGGGGCAGTTCTTC. It yields the protein CASSGQGLGQFF.